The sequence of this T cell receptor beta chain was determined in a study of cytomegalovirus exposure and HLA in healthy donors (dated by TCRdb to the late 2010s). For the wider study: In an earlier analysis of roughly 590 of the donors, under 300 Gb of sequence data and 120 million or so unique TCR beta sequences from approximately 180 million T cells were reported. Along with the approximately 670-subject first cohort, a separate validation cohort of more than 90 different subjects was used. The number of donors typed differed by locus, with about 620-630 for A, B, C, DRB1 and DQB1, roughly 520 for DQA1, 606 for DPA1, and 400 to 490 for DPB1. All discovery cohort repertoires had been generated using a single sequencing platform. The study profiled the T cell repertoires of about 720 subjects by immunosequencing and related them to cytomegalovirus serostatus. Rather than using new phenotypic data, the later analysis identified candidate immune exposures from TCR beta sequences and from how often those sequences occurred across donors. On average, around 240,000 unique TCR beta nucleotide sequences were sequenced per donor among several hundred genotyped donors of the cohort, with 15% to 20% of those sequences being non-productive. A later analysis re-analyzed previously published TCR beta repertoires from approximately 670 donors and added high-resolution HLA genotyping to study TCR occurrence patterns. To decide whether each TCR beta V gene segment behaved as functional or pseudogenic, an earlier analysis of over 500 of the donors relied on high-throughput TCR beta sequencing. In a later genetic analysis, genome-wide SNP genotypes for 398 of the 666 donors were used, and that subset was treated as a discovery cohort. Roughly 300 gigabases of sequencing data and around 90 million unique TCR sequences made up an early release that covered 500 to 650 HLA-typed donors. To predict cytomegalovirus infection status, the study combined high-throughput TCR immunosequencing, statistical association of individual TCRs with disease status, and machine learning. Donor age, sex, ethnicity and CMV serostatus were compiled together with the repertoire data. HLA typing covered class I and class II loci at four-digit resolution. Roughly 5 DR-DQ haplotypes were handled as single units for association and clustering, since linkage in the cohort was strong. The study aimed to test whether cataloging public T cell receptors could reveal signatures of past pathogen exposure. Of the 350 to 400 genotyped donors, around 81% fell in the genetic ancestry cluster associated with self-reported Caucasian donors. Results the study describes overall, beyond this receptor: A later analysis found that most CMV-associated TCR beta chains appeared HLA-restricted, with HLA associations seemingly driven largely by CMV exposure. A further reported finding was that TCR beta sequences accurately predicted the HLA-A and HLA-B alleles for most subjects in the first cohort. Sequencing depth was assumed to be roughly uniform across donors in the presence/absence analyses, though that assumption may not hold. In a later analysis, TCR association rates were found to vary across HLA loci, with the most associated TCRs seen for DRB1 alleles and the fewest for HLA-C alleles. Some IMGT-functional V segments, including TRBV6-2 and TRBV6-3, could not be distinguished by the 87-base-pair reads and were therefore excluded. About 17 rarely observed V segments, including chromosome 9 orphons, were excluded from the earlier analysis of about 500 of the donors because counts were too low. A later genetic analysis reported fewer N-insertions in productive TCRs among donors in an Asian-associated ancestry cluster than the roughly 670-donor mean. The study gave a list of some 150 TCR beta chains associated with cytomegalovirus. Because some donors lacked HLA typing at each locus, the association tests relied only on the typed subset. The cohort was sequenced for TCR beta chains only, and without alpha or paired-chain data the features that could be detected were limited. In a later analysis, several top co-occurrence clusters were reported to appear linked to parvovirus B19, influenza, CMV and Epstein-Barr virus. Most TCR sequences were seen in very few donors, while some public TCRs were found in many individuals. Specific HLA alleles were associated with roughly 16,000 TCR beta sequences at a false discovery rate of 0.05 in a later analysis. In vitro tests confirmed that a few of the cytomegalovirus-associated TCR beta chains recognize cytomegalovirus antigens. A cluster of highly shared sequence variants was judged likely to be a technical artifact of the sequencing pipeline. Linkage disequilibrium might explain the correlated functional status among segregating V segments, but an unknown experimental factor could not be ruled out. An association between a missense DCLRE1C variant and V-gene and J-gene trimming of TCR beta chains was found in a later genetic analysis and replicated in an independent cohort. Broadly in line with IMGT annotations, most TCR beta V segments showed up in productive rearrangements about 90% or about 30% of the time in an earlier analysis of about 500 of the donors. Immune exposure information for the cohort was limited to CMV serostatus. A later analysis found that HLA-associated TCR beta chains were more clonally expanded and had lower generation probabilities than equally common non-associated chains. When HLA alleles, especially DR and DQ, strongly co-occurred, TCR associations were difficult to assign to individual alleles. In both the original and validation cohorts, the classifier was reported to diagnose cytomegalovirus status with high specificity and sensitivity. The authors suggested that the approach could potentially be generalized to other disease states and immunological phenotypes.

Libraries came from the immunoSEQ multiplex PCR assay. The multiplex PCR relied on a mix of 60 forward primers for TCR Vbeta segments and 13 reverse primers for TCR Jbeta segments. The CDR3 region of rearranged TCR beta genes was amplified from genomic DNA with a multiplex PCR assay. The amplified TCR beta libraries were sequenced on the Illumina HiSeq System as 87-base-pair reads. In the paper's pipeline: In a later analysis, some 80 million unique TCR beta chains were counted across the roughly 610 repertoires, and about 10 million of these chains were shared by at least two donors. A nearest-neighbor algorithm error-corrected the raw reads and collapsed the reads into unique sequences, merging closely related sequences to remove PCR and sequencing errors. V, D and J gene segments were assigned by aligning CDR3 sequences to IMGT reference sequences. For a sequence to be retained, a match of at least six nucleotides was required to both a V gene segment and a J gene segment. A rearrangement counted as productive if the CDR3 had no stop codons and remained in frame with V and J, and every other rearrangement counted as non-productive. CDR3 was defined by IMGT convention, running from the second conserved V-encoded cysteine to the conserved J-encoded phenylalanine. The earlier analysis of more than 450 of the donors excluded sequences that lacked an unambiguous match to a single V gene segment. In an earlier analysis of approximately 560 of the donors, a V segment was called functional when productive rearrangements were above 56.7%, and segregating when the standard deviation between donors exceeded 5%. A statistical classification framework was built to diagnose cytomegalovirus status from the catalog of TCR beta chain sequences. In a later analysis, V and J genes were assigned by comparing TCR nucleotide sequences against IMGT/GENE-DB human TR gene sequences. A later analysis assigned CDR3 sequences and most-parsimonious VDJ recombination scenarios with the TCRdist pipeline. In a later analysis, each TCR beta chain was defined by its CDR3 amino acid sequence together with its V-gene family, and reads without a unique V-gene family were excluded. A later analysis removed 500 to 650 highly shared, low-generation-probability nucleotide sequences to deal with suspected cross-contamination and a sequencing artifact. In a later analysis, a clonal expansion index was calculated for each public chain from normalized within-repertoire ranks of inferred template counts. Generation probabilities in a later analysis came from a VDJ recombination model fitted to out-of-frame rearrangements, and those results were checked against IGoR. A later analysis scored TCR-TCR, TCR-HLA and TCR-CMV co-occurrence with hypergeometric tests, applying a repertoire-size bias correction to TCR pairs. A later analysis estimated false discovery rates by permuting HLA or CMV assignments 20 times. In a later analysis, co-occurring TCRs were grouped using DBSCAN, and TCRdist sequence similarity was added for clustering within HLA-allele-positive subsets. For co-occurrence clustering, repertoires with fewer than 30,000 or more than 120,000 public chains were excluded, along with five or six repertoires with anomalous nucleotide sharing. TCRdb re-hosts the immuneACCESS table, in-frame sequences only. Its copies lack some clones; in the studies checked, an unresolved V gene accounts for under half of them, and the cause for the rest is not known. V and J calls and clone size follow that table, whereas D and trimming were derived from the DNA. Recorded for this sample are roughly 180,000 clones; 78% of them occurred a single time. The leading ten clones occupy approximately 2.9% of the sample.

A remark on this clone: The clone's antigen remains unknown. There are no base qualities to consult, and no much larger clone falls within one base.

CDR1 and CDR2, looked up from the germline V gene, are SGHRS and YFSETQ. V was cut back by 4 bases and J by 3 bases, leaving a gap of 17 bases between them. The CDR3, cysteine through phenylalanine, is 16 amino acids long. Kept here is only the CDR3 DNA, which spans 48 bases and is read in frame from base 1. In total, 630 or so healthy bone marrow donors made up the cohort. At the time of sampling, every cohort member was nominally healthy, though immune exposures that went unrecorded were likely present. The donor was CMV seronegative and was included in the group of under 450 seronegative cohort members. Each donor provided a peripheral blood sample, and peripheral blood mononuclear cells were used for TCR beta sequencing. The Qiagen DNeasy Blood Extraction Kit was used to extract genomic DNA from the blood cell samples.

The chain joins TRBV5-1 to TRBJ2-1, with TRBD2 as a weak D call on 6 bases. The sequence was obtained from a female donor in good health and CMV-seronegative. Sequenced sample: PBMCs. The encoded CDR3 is CASSPWGSGDYNEQFF. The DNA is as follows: TGCGCCAGCAGCCCATGGGGTAGCGGAGACTACAATGAGCAGTTCTTC.